This passage covers 26 T cell receptor beta chains from one sample sequenced in a study of blood T cell repertoires in COVID-19. Here immunoSEQ multiplex PCR was the method, and the copy in TCRdb shows in-frame clones only, minus some. Seen here are about 220,000 clones, about 88% observed once, and the top ten hold 2.5% to 3%. The sample taken for sequencing was PBMCs or T cells enriched from blood (not recorded which). The receptors shown here come from a woman under 40 who had recovered from COVID-19.

Written as DNA, the CDR3 is TGTGCCAGTAGTATGCAGACAGATAGCAATCAGCCCCAGCATTTT. Encoded protein: CASSMQTDSNQPQHF. The chain uses TRBV19 and TRBJ1-5, with a possible D match to TRBD1 (5 bases). The CDR3 consists of 15 residues. Germline CDR1 is LNHDA and CDR2 is SQIVND (reference sequence). V dropped 3 bases and J dropped 0 bases, with 9 bases sitting between them.

The chain joins TRBV12-3 or TRBV12-4 to TRBJ1-1; D may be TRBD1 (6 bases). Between the trimmed V and J ends, which lost 3 bases and 5 bases, there was a span of 10 bases. The CDR3 runs 13 residues. The CDR3 region is CASSFEGETEAFF. In nucleotides, the CDR3 is TGTGCCAGCAGTTTCGAGGGGGAGACTGAAGCTTTCTTT.

The V call is TRBV9, the J call TRBJ1-1, with D possibly matching TRBD1 (6 bases). The germline V gene has CDR1 SGDLS and CDR2 YYNGEE. Trimming took 0 bases from V and 1 from J, leaving 13 bases between them. The CDR3 is 16 amino acids. The CDR3 protein is CASSVDQTGPNTEAFF. CDR3 nucleotide sequence: TGTGCCAGCAGCGTAGATCAAACAGGGCCGAACACTGAAGCTTTCTTT.

The V and J genes are TRBV5-1 and TRBJ1-1; no definite D call. This CDR3 has 13 residues. Germline values: CDR1 SGHRS, CDR2 YFSETQ. V lost 0 bases and J 7 bases, leaving 10 bases between the germline ends. The DNA of the CDR3 is TGCGCCAGCAGCTTGGAAAGTCAGAATGAAGCTTTCTTT. Translation gives CASSLESQNEAFF. The full variable domain, with the rest looked up from reference TRBV5-1 and TRBJ1-1, is KAGVTQTPRYLIKTRGQQVTLSCSPISGHRSVSWYQQTPGQGLQFLFEYFSETQRNKGNFPGRFSGRQFSNSRSEMNVSTLELGDSALYLCASSLESQNEAFFGQGTRLTVV.

A word on this clone: Other nucleotide sequences from this sample produce the same CDR3. The chain joins TRBV4-2 to TRBJ1-1, with a weak D call TRBD1 (5 bases). The V end lost 1 base, the J end lost 0 bases, and 6 bases lay between the germline ends. The CDR3 extends over 14 amino acids. Germline V gene data show CDR1 as LGHNA and CDR2 as YNFKEQ. The CDR3 sequence is CASSQAGVNTEAFF. The CDR3 region has the DNA TGTGCCAGCAGCCAAGCGGGGGTGAACACTGAAGCTTTCTTT.

This clone turned up a few times. The chain recombines TRBV19 with TRBJ1-5; D is possibly TRBD1 (6 bases). Trimming pared 3 bases from V and 6 bases from J, leaving 24 bases between. The CDR3 totals 18 residues. The germline gives CDR1 LNHDA, CDR2 SQIVND (reference sequence). CDR3 coding DNA: TGTGCCAGTAGTATCCCCGAAATAGACAGGTTTCGTGGTCAGCCCCAGCATTTT. Translated, it gives CASSIPEIDRFRGQPQHF.

The J gene is TRBJ1-2, the V gene TRBV7-2; D uncertain. The V gene lost 1 base and the J gene lost 6 bases, with 12 bases spanning the gap. Germline V gene lookup returns CDR1 SGHTA and CDR2 FQGNSA. CDR3 length equals 14 residues. Written as DNA, the CDR3 is TGTGCCAGCAGCTTAGGGCCTCGACTTGATGGCTACACCTTC. The encoded protein is CASSLGPRLDGYTF.

The rearrangement links TRBV29-1 to TRBJ1-1; D gene uncertain. The germline gives CDR1 SQVTM, CDR2 ANQGSEA. The CDR3 spans 16 residues. V was pared by 0 bases and J by 0 bases, with 14 bases between. This CDR3 reads CSVEEETGILNTEAFF. The CDR3 nucleotides are TGCAGCGTTGAAGAAGAGACGGGGATCTTGAACACTGAAGCTTTCTTT.

This chain connects TRBV13 to TRBJ1-2, with TRBD1 as a possible D gene (6 bases). This CDR3 is built from 17 residues. The germline V gene has CDR1 PRHDT and CDR2 FYEKMQ (reference sequence). Trimming stripped 2 bases from V and 1 base from J, with 17 bases between. The CDR3 nucleotides are TGTGCCAGCAGCTTACGGGAGGGGACAATTTTTAACTATGGCTACACCTTC. Residues: CASSLREGTIFNYGYTF. Supplemented by reference TRBV13 and TRBJ1-2, the full variable domain reads AAGVIQSPRHLIKEKRETATLKCYPIPRHDTVYWYQQGPGQDPQFLISFYEKMQSDKGSIPDRFSAQQFSDYHSELNMSSLELGDSALYFCASSLREGTIFNYGYTFGSGTRLTVV.

This clone was observed a handful of times. The rearrangement joins TRBV10-3 to TRBJ2-3; 9 nucleotides agree with TRBD2. CDR3 length: 14 amino acids. J was trimmed by 5 bases and V by 7 bases; bases with no gene match: 7. Germline values: CDR1 ENHRY, CDR2 SYGVKD. CDR3 nucleotide sequence: TGTGCCATCAAGTCCGAGCGGGGGGAAGATACGCAGTATTTT. Translated, it gives CAIKSERGEDTQYF.

The rearrangement uses TRBV12-3 or TRBV12-4 and TRBJ1-1; D might be TRBD1 (6 bases). This CDR3 has 13 amino acids. V was trimmed by 3 bases and J by 9 bases, leaving 14 bases between them. CDR3 sequence reads: CASSFNRVRQAFF. CDR3 coding DNA: TGTGCCAGCAGTTTTAACAGGGTAAGACAAGCTTTCTTT.

The chain couples TRBV7-6 to TRBJ1-2; tentatively, D is TRBD1 (5 bases). Germline CDR1 is SGHVS and CDR2 is FNYEAQ. This CDR3 is 14 amino acids long. V lost 5 bases, J lost 4 bases, and 14 bases lay in between. The CDR3 spells CASSPGEGLYGYTF. The CDR3 nucleotides read TGTGCCAGCAGCCCCGGGGAGGGGCTCTATGGCTACACCTTC.

This clone was observed a single time. The chain is built from TRBV7-9 and TRBJ1-3, with D possibly TRBD1 on 6 matching bases. V was shortened by 1 base and J by 0 bases, with 10 bases between the two germline ends. The CDR3 covers 16 residues. Germline V gene sequence: CDR1 SEHNR, CDR2 FQNEAQ (reference sequence). CDR3 sequence: CASSLDRVPSGNTIYF. CDR3 DNA: TGTGCCAGCAGCTTAGACAGGGTCCCCTCTGGAAACACCATATATTTT.

This chain uses TRBV7-3 with TRBJ2-3; D is possibly TRBD2 (6 bases). The CDR3 loop spans 15 amino acids. Trimming left V 1 base short and J 0 bases short, with 8 bases between. CDR1 and CDR2 from the germline V gene are SGHTA and FQGTGA. The CDR3 DNA follows: TGTGCCAGCAGCTTAAATGGGGGGAGCACAGATACGCAGTATTTT. It codes for CASSLNGGSTDTQYF.

The chain recombines TRBV20-1 with TRBJ1-3; tentatively, D is TRBD1 (5 bases). The CDR3 runs to 11 residues. V was trimmed by 5 bases and J by 4 bases, leaving 6 bases between them. Germline-derived CDR1 and CDR2 are DFQATT and SNEGSKA (reference sequence). This CDR3 reads CSAPGGNTIYF. CDR3 bases: TGCAGTGCTCCAGGGGGAAACACCATATATTTT.

The chain employs TRBV7-9 and TRBJ2-3; D might be TRBD1 (5 bases). The germline CDR1 and CDR2 sequences are SEHNR and FQNEAQ (reference sequence). V gave up 3 bases and J gave up 1 base, with 11 bases separating them. The CDR3 sequence is 15 residues long. In DNA, the CDR3 is TGTGCCAGCAGCTTTCAGGGTGGAGGCACAGATACGCAGTATTTT. This sequence encodes CASSFQGGGTDTQYF.

The chain joins TRBV11-2 to TRBJ2-7, with D perhaps matching TRBD1 (5 bases). V was cut by 1 base and J by 2 bases, with 15 bases left in between. The length of the CDR3 is 16 residues. Per the germline V gene, CDR1 is SGHAT and CDR2 is FQNNGV. The CDR3: CASSLGGVGRTYEQYF. Written as DNA, the CDR3 is TGTGCCAGCAGCTTAGGCGGAGTGGGGCGGACCTACGAGCAGTACTTC. Together with reference TRBV11-2 and TRBJ2-7, the CDR3 gives the full variable domain: EAGVAQSPRYKIIEKRQSVAFWCNPISGHATLYWYQQILGQGPKLLIQFQNNGVVDDSQLPKDRFSAERLKGVDSTLKIQPAKLEDSAVYLCASSLGGVGRTYEQYFGPGTRLTVT.

The chain combines TRBV6-2 or TRBV6-3 with TRBJ1-2, with D perhaps matching TRBD1 (6 bases). This CDR3 spans 16 amino acids. The V end was cut by 5 bases, the J end by 4 bases, with 20 bases between. The germline V gene has CDR1 MNHEY and CDR2 SVGEGT. CDR3 sequence: CASSRPGQRGSYGYTF. The CDR3 DNA is TGTGCCAGCAGTCGCCCAGGACAGAGAGGGTCCTATGGCTACACCTTC.

This clone was seen more than once but under ten times. This sequence joins TRBV12-3 or TRBV12-4 and TRBJ1-2, with TRBD1 matching over 7 bases. The CDR3 runs to 13 residues. J gave up 7 bases and V 3 bases, and 5 bases lay outside the gene matches. Here the CDR3 reads CASSFGGTAGYTF. The CDR3 coding sequence is TGTGCCAGCAGTTTTGGGGGGACAGCTGGCTACACCTTC.

A remark on this clone: Distinct nucleotide sequences in the sample also encode this CDR3. CDR3 sequence reads: CASSIGRDTEAFF. In nucleotides, the CDR3 is TGTGCCAGTAGTATTGGGAGGGACACTGAAGCTTTCTTT. The chain links TRBV19 to TRBJ1-1; no clear D. Germline V CDR1 and CDR2: LNHDA, SQIVND (reference sequence). V lost 3 bases, J lost 3 bases, and 8 bases lay in between. The CDR3 loop spans 13 amino acids.

This clone came up once. The CDR3 region has the DNA TGTGCCAGCAGCTTGGGTCTAGCGGGGGCTAGTTCCCACAATGAGCAGTTCTTC. Its translation: CASSLGLAGASSHNEQFF. The chain has TRBV5-5 and TRBJ2-1; 10 positions agree with TRBD2. With 0 bases clipped from V and 5 bases from J, the junction kept 11 bases outside the gene matches. CDR3 size: 18 residues. Germline CDR1 reads SGHKS; CDR2 reads YYEKEE (reference sequence).

The chain combines TRBV12-3 or TRBV12-4 with TRBJ1-2; no firm D call. The CDR3 is 13 amino acids. With 7 bases removed from V and 0 bases from J, the gap between germline ends came to 9 bases. The CDR3 reads CASTSGANYGYTF. CDR3 bases: TGTGCCAGCACTTCTGGAGCTAACTATGGCTACACCTTC.

This sequence joins TRBV4-3 and TRBJ1-1, with D perhaps TRBD1 (6 bases). Germline values: CDR1 LGHNA, CDR2 YSLEER. V lost 0 bases, J lost 4 bases, and 12 bases lay in between. The length of the CDR3 is 15 residues. The CDR3, as DNA: TGCGCCAGCAGCCAAGATCCCAGGGGTAGCACTGAAGCTTTCTTT. Residues: CASSQDPRGSTEAFF.

A single count supports this clone. V and J are TRBV27 and TRBJ2-3, with D maybe TRBD1 (6 bases). Looked up from germline, CDR1 is MNHEY and CDR2 is SMNVEV (reference sequence). Trimming took 0 bases from V and 4 from J, leaving 8 bases between them. The CDR3 is 14 amino acids. CDR3 protein: CASSLSTGPDTQYF. The DNA of the CDR3 is TGTGCCAGCAGTTTATCGACAGGCCCAGATACGCAGTATTTT.

This clone was found once. The chain uses TRBV3-1 (or the pseudogene TRBV3-2) and TRBJ1-3; perhaps TRBD1 as D (6 bases). CDR1 is LGHDT, CDR2 YNNKEL, per germline (reference sequence). Trimming left V 6 bases short and J 1 base short, with 10 bases between. The CDR3 length is 14 residues. As DNA, the CDR3 is TGTGCCAGCAGGCGACAGGATTCTGGAAACACCATATATTTT. Translating it yields CASRRQDSGNTIYF.

The V and J genes are TRBV6-4 and TRBJ1-4; a weak D match, TRBD1 (6 bases). The germline gives CDR1 MRHNA, CDR2 SNTAGT. V was trimmed by 1 base and J by 8 bases, leaving 14 bases between them. This CDR3 region has 15 residues. CDR3 in amino acids: CASSDFRGAEEKLFF. In DNA form, the CDR3 reads TGTGCCAGCAGTGACTTCCGGGGGGCTGAAGAAAAACTGTTTTTT.